This T cell receptor beta chain was found in a study of blood T cell repertoires in COVID-19. Across the study: Sources were T cells, B-cell-depleted T cells, or PBMCs; the material itself was cDNA or gDNA.

Clones were read by immunoSEQ multiplex PCR, and TCRdb kept only the in-frame ones, dropping some. The top ten hold approximately 3.4% of the sample, which has more than 95,000 clones, about 80% seen once. Germline CDR1 is LNHNV and CDR2 is YYDKDF (reference sequence). The trim removed 3 bases at V and 1 base at J, leaving 6 bases unmatched. This CDR3 spans 16 amino acids. The chain uses TRBV15 and TRBJ2-3; 8 bases agree with TRBD1. Sequenced sample: peripheral blood. This TCR came from a woman over 75 with active or convalescent COVID-19. CDR3 region: CATSREDRVGTDTQYF. CDR3 sequence (DNA): TGTGCCACCAGCAGGGAGGACAGGGTTGGCACAGATACGCAGTATTTT.